The T cell receptor beta chain described here comes from a study of CD8 T cells in ankylosing spondylitis. Findings of the study overall: Apparently characteristic of ankylosing spondylitis blood was a TCR beta motif (about 8 highly homologous variants). CD8+ disease-linked clones were present at relatively low frequencies in blood.

Germline V gene data show CDR1 as DFQATT and CDR2 as SNEGSKA (reference sequence). The junction had 19 bases not matched to a gene; V was cut back by 3 bases and J by 9 bases. The CDR3 is made up of 18 amino acids. This clonotype was observed at least ten times. Antigen unknown. TCRdb independently ran MiXCR on the 5' RACE reads; one entry per CDR3 protein. This sample has some 140,000 distinct CDR3 sequences, with approximately 7.3% found just once. This chain links TRBV20-1 with TRBJ2-5; TRBD2 aligns across 13 bases. This TCR was sampled from a female donor with ankylosing spondylitis or in good health (not recorded which). Sequencing input: blood, either unsorted or a sorted T cell fraction (not recorded which). This chain's CDR3 is CSARADSIGLAGVVAQYF. CDR3 nucleotide sequence: TGCAGTGCTAGGGCGGATTCCATCGGACTAGCGGGGGTAGTGGCCCAGTACTTC.